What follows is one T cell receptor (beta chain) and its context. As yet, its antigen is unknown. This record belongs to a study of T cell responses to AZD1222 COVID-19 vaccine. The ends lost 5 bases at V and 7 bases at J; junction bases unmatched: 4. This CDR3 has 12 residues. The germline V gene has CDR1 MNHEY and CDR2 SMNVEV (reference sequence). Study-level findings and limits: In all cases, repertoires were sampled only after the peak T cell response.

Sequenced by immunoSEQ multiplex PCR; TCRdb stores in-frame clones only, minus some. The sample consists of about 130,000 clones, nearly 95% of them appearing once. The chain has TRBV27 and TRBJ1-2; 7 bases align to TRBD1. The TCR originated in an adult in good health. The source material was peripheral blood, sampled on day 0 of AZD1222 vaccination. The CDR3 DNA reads TGTGCCAGCAGTACAGGGGAGGGTGGCTACACCTTC. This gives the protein CASSTGEGGYTF.